This TCR beta chain was identified in a study of high-grade serous ovarian cancer treatment subgroups. About the research overall: Mean per sample: about 14,000 reads, around 7,100 unique TCR beta rearrangements. General observations from the study: These tumor repertoires lack spatial information from bulk sequencing. Different patients shared almost no repertoire; same-patient tumors shared about 0.095 to 0.79. TCR clonal relatedness correlated positively with neoantigen level.

Tumor tissue was taken before any definitive surgery or chemotherapy was given. The method was immunoSEQ multiplex PCR; TCRdb's version includes in-frame clones alone and lacks a portion of them. The repertoire holds 10,000 to 12,000 clones, with roughly two thirds as singletons. With regard to this clone: The antigen is unknown.

The CDR3 spans 11 residues. The V gene lost 5 bases and the J gene lost 10 bases, with 15 bases spanning the gap. Germline assignment: CDR1 DFQATT and CDR2 SNEGSKA (reference sequence). This clonotype was obtained from a human donor with high-grade serous ovarian cancer. The V gene is TRBV20-1, the J gene TRBJ2-7; either TRBD1 or TRBD2 may supply D (6 bases each). Sequencing was performed on tumor tissue. CDR3 residues: CSAPGGALQYF. The DNA for the CDR3 is TGCAGTGCTCCCGGGGGCGCGCTCCAGTACTTC.